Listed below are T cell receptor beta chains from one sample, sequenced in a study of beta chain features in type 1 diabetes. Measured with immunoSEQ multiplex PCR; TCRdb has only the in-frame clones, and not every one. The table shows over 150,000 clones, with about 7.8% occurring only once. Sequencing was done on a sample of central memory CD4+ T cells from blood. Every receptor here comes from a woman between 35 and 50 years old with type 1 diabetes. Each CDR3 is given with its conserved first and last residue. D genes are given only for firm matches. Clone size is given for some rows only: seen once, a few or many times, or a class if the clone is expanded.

CDR3: CSVDRTRATEAFF; DNA: TGCAGCGTTGATCGGACCAGGGCCACTGAAGCTTTCTTT; J: TRBJ1-1; D: -; V: TRBV29-1; size: few
CDR3: CSVYGTHQETQYF; DNA: TGCAGCGTCTACGGGACTCACCAAGAGACCCAGTACTTC; J: TRBJ2-5; D: -; V: TRBV29-1; size: few
CDR3: CASSWSGLSDYGYTF; DNA: TGCGCCAGCAGCTGGTCGGGACTCTCGGACTATGGCTACACCTTC; J: TRBJ1-2; D: -; V: TRBV5-1; size: -
CDR3: CASSVVGSGVWDEQFF; DNA: TGTGCCAGCAGCGTAGTGGGTAGCGGGGTATGGGATGAGCAGTTCTTC; J: TRBJ2-1; D: TRBD2; V: TRBV9; size: -
CDR3: CASSGNRAGETQYF; DNA: TGTGCCAGCAGCGGGAACAGGGCGGGAGAGACCCAGTACTTC; J: TRBJ2-5; D: -; V: TRBV5-6; size: -
CDR3: CASSQGAGVLGYTF; DNA: TGCGCCAGCAGCCAAGGTGCAGGGGTTCTCGGCTACACCTTC; J: TRBJ1-2; D: -; V: TRBV4-1; size: few
CDR3: CASRGVGARLFF; DNA: TGTGCCAGCAGGGGCGTAGGGGCGCGGCTGTTTTTT; J: TRBJ1-4; D: -; V: TRBV27; size: few
CDR3: CASSLVGGTNTGELFF; DNA: TGTGCCAGCAGCTTAGTTGGGGGGACGAACACCGGGGAGCTGTTTTTT; J: TRBJ2-2; D: -; V: TRBV7-2; size: -
CDR3: CSVEEQGASTEAFF; DNA: TGCAGCGTTGAAGAACAGGGGGCGAGCACTGAAGCTTTCTTT; J: TRBJ1-1; D: TRBD1; V: TRBV29-1; size: -
CDR3: CSGGEGYTDTQYF; DNA: TGCAGCGGCGGGGAGGGGTACACAGATACGCAGTATTTT; J: TRBJ2-3; D: TRBD2; V: TRBV29-1; size: few
CDR3: CASSSRTGATYEQYF; DNA: TGTGCCAGCAGCTCTAGGACAGGGGCGACCTACGAGCAGTACTTC; J: TRBJ2-7; D: TRBD1; V: TRBV4-2; size: few
CDR3: CASSVGAVSNEQFF; DNA: TGTGCCAGCAGCGTAGGTGCAGTATCGAATGAGCAGTTCTTC; J: TRBJ2-1; D: -; V: TRBV9; size: -
CDR3: CASSARALGQDPQYF; DNA: TGTGCCAGCAGCGCTCGTGCTCTCGGACAGGATCCGCAGTATTTT; J: TRBJ2-3; D: TRBD1; V: TRBV7-8; size: few
CDR3: CSVEDLRGTGELFF; DNA: TGCAGCGTTGAAGATCTTCGGGGAACCGGGGAGCTGTTTTTT; J: TRBJ2-2; D: -; V: TRBV29-1; size: -
CDR3: CASSPLNQPQHF; DNA: TGTGCCAGTAGTCCACTCAATCAGCCCCAGCATTTT; J: TRBJ1-5; D: -; V: TRBV19; size: few
CDR3: CASSSTEAGYEQYF; DNA: TGTGCCAGCAGTTCGACAGAGGCGGGATACGAGCAGTACTTC; J: TRBJ2-7; D: -; V: TRBV6-5; size: few
CDR3: CAWSVRGLDTF; DNA: TGTGCCTGGAGTGTCAGAGGGCTGGACACCTTC; J: TRBJ1-2; D: -; V: TRBV30; size: once
CDR3: CASSYTGGELFF; DNA: TGTGCCAGCAGTTATACTGGCGGGGAGCTGTTTTTT; J: TRBJ2-2; D: -; V: TRBV6-6; size: -
CDR3: CASSQVGAGGLYNEQFF; DNA: TGTGCCAGCAGCCAAGTGGGAGCGGGAGGGTTATACAATGAGCAGTTCTTC; J: TRBJ2-1; D: TRBD2; V: TRBV4-2; size: -
CDR3: CASSQDRGTGQYTQYF; DNA: TGTGCCAGCAGCCAAGATAGGGGGACAGGGCAATATACGCAGTATTTT; J: TRBJ2-3; D: TRBD1; V: TRBV4-2; size: few
CDR3: CASTPGGSDTEAFF; DNA: TGTGCCAGTACCCCTGGAGGGTCCGACACTGAAGCTTTCTTT; J: TRBJ1-1; D: -; V: TRBV19; size: few
CDR3: CASSYSSTGYEQYF; DNA: TGTGCCAGCAGTTACTCGAGTACAGGTTACGAGCAGTACTTC; J: TRBJ2-7; D: -; V: TRBV6-5; size: few
CDR3: CASSLDSNQPQHF; DNA: TGTGCCAGCAGCTTAGACTCCAATCAGCCCCAGCATTTT; J: TRBJ1-5; D: -; V: TRBV5-4; size: -
CDR3: CASSMSQAGGANVLTF; DNA: TGTGCCAGCAGTATGTCACAGGCAGGTGGGGCCAACGTCCTGACTTTC; J: TRBJ2-6; D: -; V: TRBV2; size: few
CDR3: CASSSPVGGLNTEAFF; DNA: TGTGCCAGCAGCTCGCCGGTCGGCGGATTGAACACTGAAGCTTTCTTT; J: TRBJ1-1; D: -; V: TRBV5-4; size: few
CDR3: CASSLARETSTDTQYF; DNA: TGTGCCAGCAGCTTGGCTCGGGAAACTAGCACAGATACGCAGTATTTT; J: TRBJ2-3; D: -; V: TRBV5-4; size: few
CDR3: CASSRREGTHTYEQYF; DNA: TGTGCCAGCAGCCGTCGCGAGGGAACTCACACCTACGAGCAGTACTTC; J: TRBJ2-7; D: -; V: TRBV5-6; size: few
CDR3: CASSQTGGVETQYF; DNA: TGTGCCAGCAGCCAAACAGGGGGCGTGGAGACCCAGTACTTC; J: TRBJ2-5; D: TRBD1; V: TRBV9; size: few
CDR3: CSVEDLLDPYEQYF; DNA: TGCAGCGTTGAAGACCTTCTAGATCCCTACGAGCAGTACTTC; J: TRBJ2-7; D: -; V: TRBV29-1; size: many
CDR3: CASSPDSNQPQHF; DNA: TGTGCCAGCAGCCCAGATAGCAATCAGCCCCAGCATTTT; J: TRBJ1-5; D: -; V: TRBV7-2; size: -
CDR3: CASRASGSKDEQFF; DNA: TGTGCCAGCAGGGCTAGCGGGAGTAAGGATGAGCAGTTCTTC; J: TRBJ2-1; D: TRBD2; V: TRBV28; size: few
CDR3: CASSLGQGTYEQYF; DNA: TGTGCCAGCAGCTTAGGTCAGGGGACCTACGAGCAGTACTTC; J: TRBJ2-7; D: -; V: TRBV11-1; size: few
CDR3: CAWSDLLGGDTQYF; DNA: TGTGCCTGGAGTGACCTACTAGGCGGGGATACGCAGTATTTT; J: TRBJ2-3; D: -; V: TRBV30; size: few
CDR3: CASSEEGQGAGYTF; DNA: TGTGCCAGCAGTGAAGAGGGACAGGGGGCCGGCTACACCTTC; J: TRBJ1-2; D: TRBD1; V: TRBV2; size: few
CDR3: CASSPRGQDGELFF; DNA: TGTGCCAGCAGCCCAAGGGGGCAGGACGGGGAGCTGTTTTTT; J: TRBJ2-2; D: TRBD1; V: TRBV5-4; size: -
CDR3: CASIPRPGQATYGYTF; DNA: TGTGCCAGCATACCCCGCCCCGGACAGGCCACCTATGGCTACACCTTC; J: TRBJ1-2; D: TRBD1; V: TRBV28; size: -
CDR3: CASSLAGGETQYF; DNA: TGTGCCAGCAGTTTAGCGGGGGGGGAGACCCAGTACTTC; J: TRBJ2-5; D: TRBD2; V: TRBV28; size: few
CDR3: CASRIRDRHTGELFF; DNA: TGTGCCAGTAGGATCCGGGACAGACACACCGGGGAGCTGTTTTTT; J: TRBJ2-2; D: TRBD1; V: TRBV19; size: -
CDR3: CASSLGGATDSNQPQHF; DNA: TGTGCCAGCAGCCTCGGAGGGGCGACTGATAGCAATCAGCCCCAGCATTTT; J: TRBJ1-5; D: -; V: TRBV7-9; size: few
CDR3: CASSQGAANTIYF; DNA: TGTGCCAGCAGCCAAGGGGCCGCAAACACCATATATTTT; J: TRBJ1-3; D: -; V: TRBV14; size: few
CDR3: CASSMERGPSYEQYF; DNA: TGTGCCAGCAGCATGGAGCGGGGGCCCTCCTACGAGCAGTACTTC; J: TRBJ2-7; D: TRBD2; V: TRBV7-2; size: -
CDR3: CASSPRLAPYNEQFF; DNA: TGTGCCAGCAGCCCTCGACTAGCGCCGTACAATGAGCAGTTCTTC; J: TRBJ2-1; D: TRBD2; V: TRBV11-2; size: -
CDR3: CASSQFYDRAYSNQPQHF; DNA: TGCGCCAGCAGCCAATTTTATGACAGGGCCTATAGCAATCAGCCCCAGCATTTT; J: TRBJ1-5; D: TRBD1; V: TRBV4-3; size: -
CDR3: CASSLTSGSHNEQFF; DNA: TGTGCCAGCAGCTTGACTAGCGGGAGCCACAATGAGCAGTTCTTC; J: TRBJ2-1; D: TRBD2; V: TRBV7-2; size: few
CDR3: CASSLGANVLTF; DNA: TGCGCCAGCAGCCTTGGGGCCAACGTCCTGACTTTC; J: TRBJ2-6; D: -; V: TRBV5-1; size: -
CDR3: CASSLAREGANTGELFF; DNA: TGTGCCAGCAGCTTAGCCCGGGAGGGCGCGAACACCGGGGAGCTGTTTTTT; J: TRBJ2-2; D: TRBD2; V: TRBV7-2; size: -
CDR3: CASRAPSRGQYNEQFF; DNA: TGTGCCAGCAGGGCTCCGAGCAGGGGGCAATACAATGAGCAGTTCTTC; J: TRBJ2-1; D: TRBD1; V: TRBV2; size: -
CDR3: CASSLNSGGTNTEAFF; DNA: TGTGCCAGCAGCTTAAATTCCGGGGGAACTAACACTGAAGCTTTCTTT; J: TRBJ1-1; D: -; V: TRBV7-3; size: -
CDR3: CASSLGVNTGELFF; DNA: TGTGCCAGCAGCTTAGGAGTGAACACCGGGGAGCTGTTTTTT; J: TRBJ2-2; D: -; V: TRBV7-9; size: -
CDR3: CASSHTDRGRTGELFF; DNA: TGTGCCAGCAGCCATACGGACAGGGGGCGCACCGGGGAGCTGTTTTTT; J: TRBJ2-2; D: TRBD1; V: TRBV7-9; size: -
CDR3: CASGLATPLRGYNEQFF; DNA: TGTGCTAGTGGTTTGGCGACACCTCTGAGGGGGTACAATGAGCAGTTCTTC; J: TRBJ2-1; D: -; V: TRBV12-5; size: -